Listed below are T cell receptor beta chains from one sample, sequenced in a study of blood T cell repertoires in COVID-19. Sequenced by immunoSEQ multiplex PCR; TCRdb stores in-frame clones only, minus some. The data show approximately 180,000 clones, around 85% seen once. The sample was peripheral blood. These receptors were taken from a man aged 55-75 years with acute or convalescent COVID-19. Both conserved end residues are part of each CDR3. The D gene is left open where the match is weak. Clone sizes are given selectively: once, few, many, or a class where the clone is expanded.

>.|TRBV3-1/TRBV3-2|.|16|TRBJ2-2
CASSPWSRANTGELFF
TGTGCCAGCAGCCCTTGGAGCAGGGCGAACACCGGGGAGCTGTTTTTT
>.|TRBV5-1|.|16|TRBJ2-5
CASSLGVGSLRETQYF
TGCGCCAGCAGCTTGGGTGTTGGCAGCCTGAGGGAGACCCAGTACTTC
>.|TRBV19|.|16|TRBJ2-1
CASGLMDGRGYNEQFF
TGTGCCAGTGGCCTCATGGACGGGAGAGGCTACAATGAGCAGTTCTTC
>.|TRBV7-9|.|15|TRBJ2-5
CATHPPIGGGETQYF
TGTGCCACCCATCCCCCTATCGGGGGTGGAGAGACCCAGTACTTC
>.|TRBV6-2/TRBV6-3|TRBD1|15|TRBJ2-7
CASSETGTGTYEQYF
TGTGCCAGCAGTGAGACCGGGACAGGGACGTACGAGCAGTACTTC
>.|TRBV7-2|.|14|TRBJ2-1
CASSPSRGVGEQFF
TGTGCCAGCAGCCCATCCAGGGGAGTCGGGGAGCAGTTCTTC
>.|TRBV5-1|TRBD2|14|TRBJ2-7
CASSFSTGRAEQYF
TGCGCCAGCAGCTTTTCGACCGGGAGGGCCGAGCAGTACTTC
>.|TRBV7-9|TRBD1|14|TRBJ1-2
CASSARDSNYGYTF
TGTGCCAGCAGCGCCCGGGACAGTAACTATGGCTACACCTTC
>few|TRBV19|.|15|TRBJ1-6
CASKRTLLYNSPLHF
TGTGCCAGCAAGCGGACGTTGCTTTATAATTCACCCCTCCACTTT
>.|TRBV27|TRBD2|18|TRBJ2-1
CASSFIHRLAGVGNEQFF
TGTGCCAGCAGTTTTATCCATCGGCTAGCGGGAGTTGGAAATGAGCAGTTCTTC
>few|TRBV18|TRBD1|15|TRBJ2-7
CASSLSGTGVDEQYF
TGTGCCAGCTCACTATCCGGGACAGGGGTCGACGAGCAGTACTTC
>.|TRBV4-1|TRBD2|16|TRBJ2-1
CASSQGGVSGSYEQFF
TGCGCCAGCAGCCAAGGGGGAGTTAGCGGGAGCTATGAGCAGTTCTTC
>.|TRBV19|.|12|TRBJ1-2
CATISPNYGYTF
TGTGCCACCATAAGCCCTAACTATGGCTACACCTTC
>.|TRBV4-3|TRBD1|14|TRBJ1-2
CASSQEAGGSGYTF
TGCGCCAGCAGCCAAGAGGCAGGGGGCAGCGGCTACACCTTC